This T cell receptor beta chain derives from a study of cytomegalovirus exposure and HLA in healthy donors. Use of 60 Vbeta and 13 Jbeta primers characterized the PCR. TCRdb keeps only in-frame clones here, not all; method: immunoSEQ multiplex PCR. The sample shows about 170,000 clones, more than 75% of them seen only once. Healthy bone marrow donors supplied every sample. Comments on this clone: Its antigen is unidentified.

Study-wide points: Reports indicated that the classifier achieved high specificity and sensitivity in diagnosing cytomegalovirus status. In vitro work confirmed that a few CMV-associated chains recognize CMV antigens. The study put some 150 TCR beta chains on its list as cytomegalovirus-associated.

Germline-derived CDR1 and CDR2 are GTSNPN and SVGIG (reference sequence). V lost 0 bases, J lost 5 bases, and 10 bases lay in between. This CDR3 has 13 amino acids. The clonotype was recovered from a man younger than 35 in good health and CMV-seropositive. The rearrangement links TRBV30 to TRBJ1-2; D is ambiguous. Material for sequencing was PBMCs. CDR3 sequence reads: CAWSVNPVYGYTF. Here the CDR3 DNA reads TGTGCCTGGAGTGTAAATCCGGTTTATGGCTACACCTTC. Full variable domain (remainder filled in from reference TRBV30 and TRBJ1-2): SQTIHQWPATLVQPVGSPLSLECTVEGTSNPNLYWYRQAAGRGLQLLFYSVGIGQISSEVPQNLSASRPQDRQFILSSKKLLLSDSGFYLCAWSVNPVYGYTFGSGTRLTVV.